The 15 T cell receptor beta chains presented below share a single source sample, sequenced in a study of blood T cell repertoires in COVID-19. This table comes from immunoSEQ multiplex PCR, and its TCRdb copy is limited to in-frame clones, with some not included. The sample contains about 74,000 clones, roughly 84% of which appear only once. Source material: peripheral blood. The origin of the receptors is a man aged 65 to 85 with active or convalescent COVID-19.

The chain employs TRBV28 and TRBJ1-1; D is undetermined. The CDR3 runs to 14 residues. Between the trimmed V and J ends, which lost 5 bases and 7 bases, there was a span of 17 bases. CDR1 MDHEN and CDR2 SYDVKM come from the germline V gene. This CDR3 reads CASSPGAGIIEAFF. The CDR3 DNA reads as TGTGCCAGCAGTCCCGGCGCGGGGATCATTGAAGCTTTCTTT.

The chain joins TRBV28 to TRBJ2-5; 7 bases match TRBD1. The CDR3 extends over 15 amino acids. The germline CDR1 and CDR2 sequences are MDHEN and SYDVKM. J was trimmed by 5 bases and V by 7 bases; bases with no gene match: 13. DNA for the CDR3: TGTGCCAGCACCCCGGGGAAGGGGGCTGGGGAGACCCAGTACTTC. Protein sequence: CASTPGKGAGETQYF.

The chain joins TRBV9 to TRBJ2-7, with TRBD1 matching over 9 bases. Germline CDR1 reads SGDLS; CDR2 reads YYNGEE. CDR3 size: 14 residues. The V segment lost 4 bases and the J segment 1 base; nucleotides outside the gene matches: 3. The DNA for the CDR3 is TGTGCCAGCAGCCTCGGACAGGGGTCCTACGAGCAGTACTTC. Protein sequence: CASSLGQGSYEQYF.

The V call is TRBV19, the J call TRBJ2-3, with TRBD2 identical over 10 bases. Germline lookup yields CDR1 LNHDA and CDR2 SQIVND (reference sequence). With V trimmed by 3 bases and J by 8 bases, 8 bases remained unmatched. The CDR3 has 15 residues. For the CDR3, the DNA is TGTGCCAGTAGTATGAGGCTAGCGGGGGACGGTACGCAGTATTTT. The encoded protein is CASSMRLAGDGTQYF.

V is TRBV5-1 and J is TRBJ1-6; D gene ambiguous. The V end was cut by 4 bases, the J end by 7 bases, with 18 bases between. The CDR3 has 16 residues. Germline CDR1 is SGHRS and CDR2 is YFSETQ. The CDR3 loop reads CASSGGRGARNSPLHF. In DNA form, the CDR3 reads TGCGCCAGCAGCGGAGGCCGGGGAGCTAGAAATTCACCCCTCCACTTT. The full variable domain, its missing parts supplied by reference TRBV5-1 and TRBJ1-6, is KAGVTQTPRYLIKTRGQQVTLSCSPISGHRSVSWYQQTPGQGLQFLFEYFSETQRNKGNFPGRFSGRQFSNSRSEMNVSTLELGDSALYLCASSGGRGARNSPLHFGNGTRLTVT.

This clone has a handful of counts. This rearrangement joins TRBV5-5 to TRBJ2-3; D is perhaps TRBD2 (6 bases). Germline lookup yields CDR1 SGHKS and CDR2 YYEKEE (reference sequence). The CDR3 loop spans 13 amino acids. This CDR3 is CAWGRSPTDTQYF. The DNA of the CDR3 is TGTGCGTGGGGGAGGTCCCCCACAGATACGCAGTATTTT.

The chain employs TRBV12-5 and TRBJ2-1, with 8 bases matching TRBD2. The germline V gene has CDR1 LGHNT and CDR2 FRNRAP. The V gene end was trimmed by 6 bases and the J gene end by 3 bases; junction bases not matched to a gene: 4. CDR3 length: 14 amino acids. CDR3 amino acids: CASGGGANYNEQFF. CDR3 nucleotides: TGTGCTAGTGGCGGGGGGGCCAACTACAATGAGCAGTTCTTC.

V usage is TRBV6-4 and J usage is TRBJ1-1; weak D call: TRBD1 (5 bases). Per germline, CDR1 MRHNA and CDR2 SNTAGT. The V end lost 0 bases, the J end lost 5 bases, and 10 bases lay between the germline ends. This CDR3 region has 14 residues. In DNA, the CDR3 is TGTGCCAGCAGTGACTCTGGGGGGTGGACTGAAGCTTTCTTT. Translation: CASSDSGGWTEAFF.

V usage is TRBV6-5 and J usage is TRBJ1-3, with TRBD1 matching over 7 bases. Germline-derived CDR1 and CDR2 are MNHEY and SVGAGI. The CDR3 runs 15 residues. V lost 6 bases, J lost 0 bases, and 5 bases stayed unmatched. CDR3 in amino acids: CASSGDRSSGNTIYF. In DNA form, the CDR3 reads TGTGCCAGCAGCGGGGACAGATCCTCTGGAAACACCATATATTTT.

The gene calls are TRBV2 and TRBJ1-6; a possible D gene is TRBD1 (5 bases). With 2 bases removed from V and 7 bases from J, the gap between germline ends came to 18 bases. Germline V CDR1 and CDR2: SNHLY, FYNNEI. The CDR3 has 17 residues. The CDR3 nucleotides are TGTGCCAGCAGTGAATCGCGTCTTGGGGGGGGGAATTCACCCCTCCACTTT. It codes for CASSESRLGGGNSPLHF.

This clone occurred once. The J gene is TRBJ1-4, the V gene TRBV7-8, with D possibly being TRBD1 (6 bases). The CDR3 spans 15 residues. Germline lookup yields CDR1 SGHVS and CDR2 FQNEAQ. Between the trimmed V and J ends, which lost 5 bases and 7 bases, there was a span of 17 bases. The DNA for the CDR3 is TGTGCCAGCAGCCCAATACCGGGACAAGGTGAAAAACTGTTTTTT. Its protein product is CASSPIPGQGEKLFF.

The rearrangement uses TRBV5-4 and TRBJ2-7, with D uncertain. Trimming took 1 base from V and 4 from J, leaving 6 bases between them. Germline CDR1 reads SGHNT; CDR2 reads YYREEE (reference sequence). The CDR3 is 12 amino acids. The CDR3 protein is CASSLNRYEQYF. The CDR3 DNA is TGTGCCAGCAGCTTGAACAGATACGAGCAGTACTTC.

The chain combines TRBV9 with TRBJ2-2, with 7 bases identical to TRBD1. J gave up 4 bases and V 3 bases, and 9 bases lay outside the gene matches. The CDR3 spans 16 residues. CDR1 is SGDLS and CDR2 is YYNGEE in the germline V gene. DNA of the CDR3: TGTGCCAGCAGCGGAGGACAGGCACTCTTCACCGGGGAGCTGTTTTTT. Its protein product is CASSGGQALFTGELFF.

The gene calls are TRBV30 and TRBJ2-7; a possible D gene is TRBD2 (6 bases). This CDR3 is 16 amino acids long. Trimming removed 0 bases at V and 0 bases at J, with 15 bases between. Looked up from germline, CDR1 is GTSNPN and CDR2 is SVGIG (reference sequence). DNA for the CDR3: TGTGCCTGGAGTGTACCGGAGACTAGGAGCTCCTACGAGCAGTACTTC. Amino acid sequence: CAWSVPETRSSYEQYF.

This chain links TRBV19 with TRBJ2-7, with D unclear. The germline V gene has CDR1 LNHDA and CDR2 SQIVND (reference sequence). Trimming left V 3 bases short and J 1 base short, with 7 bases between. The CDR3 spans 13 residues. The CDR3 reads CASSIQASYEQYF. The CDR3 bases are TGTGCCAGTAGTATCCAGGCATCCTACGAGCAGTACTTC.